A single sample is the source of the 30 T cell receptor beta chains below, sequenced in a study of blood T cell dynamics during melanoma immunotherapy. TCRdb keeps only in-frame clones here, not all; method: immunoSEQ multiplex PCR. Of about 17,000 clones in the sample, about 80% were seen once. Time point noted: pre-treatment baseline. The sequenced sample was blood, obtained from a patient treated with checkpoint blockade. The receptors derive from a human donor with melanoma.

This chain joins TRBV5-4 and TRBJ2-7; 8 bases line up with TRBD2. The J segment lost 6 bases and the V segment lost 4 bases, leaving 12 bases of the junction unmatched. CDR3 length: 15 amino acids. The germline CDR1 and CDR2 sequences are SGHNT and YYREEE (reference sequence). The CDR3 loop is CASSRRGREEREQYF. The CDR3 DNA follows: TGTGCCAGCAGCCGGAGAGGGCGGGAGGAACGCGAGCAGTACTTC.

Remarks on this clone: One junction end disagrees with the germline gene, perhaps due to a read error. The chain uses TRBV6-5 and TRBJ2-1, with D perhaps assigned TRBD1 or TRBD2 (5 bases each). CDR3 length: 11 amino acids. Germline V gives CDR1 MNHEY, CDR2 SVGAGI. CDR3 protein: CASITVGTPIF. CDR3 coding DNA: TGTGCCAGCATCACGGTGGGGACCCCCATCTTC.

The J gene is TRBJ2-1, the V gene TRBV5-4, with 8 bases lining up with TRBD2. The ends lost 4 bases at V and 6 bases at J; junction bases unmatched: 9. CDR3 length: 15 amino acids. Germline V gene sequence: CDR1 SGHNT, CDR2 YYREEE (reference sequence). The CDR3 coding sequence is TGTGCCAGCAGCCCGACTAGCGCTAAACTCAATGAGCAGTTCTTC. Protein sequence: CASSPTSAKLNEQFF.

The chain is built from TRBV27 and TRBJ2-7, with D tentatively TRBD2 (6 bases). The CDR3 covers 13 residues. Deletions cut 5 bases from V and 7 bases from J, with 15 bases between. CDR1 and CDR2 (germline): MNHEY, SMNVEV (reference sequence). Written as DNA, the CDR3 is TGTGCCAGCAGTAACGGACTACCTCGAGAGCAGTACTTC. This sequence encodes CASSNGLPREQYF.

The chain couples TRBV15 to TRBJ1-2; D ambiguous. Trimming stripped 0 bases from V and 6 bases from J, with 11 bases between. CDR1 and CDR2 from the germline V gene are LNHNV and YYDKDF (reference sequence). This CDR3 comprises 14 residues. This chain's CDR3 is CATSRDRASDGYTF. DNA of the CDR3: TGTGCCACCAGCAGAGATAGGGCGTCGGATGGCTACACCTTC.

This clone was seen once. This chain links TRBV7-2 with TRBJ2-4; 7 bases fit TRBD2. Unmatched junction bases numbered 10, after V lost 6 bases and J lost 2 bases. From germline, CDR1 is SGHTA and CDR2 FQGNSA. CDR3 length equals 16 residues. The CDR3 here is CASSLIGGSTKNIQYF. The CDR3 DNA follows: TGTGCCAGCAGTCTAATTGGCGGGAGTACCAAAAACATTCAGTACTTC.

V gene TRBV4-3 combines with J gene TRBJ1-4, with 8 positions matching TRBD1. The CDR3 consists of 15 residues. J was trimmed by 7 bases and V by 1 base; bases with no gene match: 5. Germline loops: CDR1 LGHNA, CDR2 YSLEER. DNA for the CDR3: TGCGCCAGCAGCCAAGGGGCAGGGGGCAGTGAAAAACTGTTTTTT. Its translation is CASSQGAGGSEKLFF.

CDR3 DNA sequence: TGTGCCAGCAGCGTAGACGCCGGAAGGATGAACACTGAAGCTTTCTTT. This encodes CASSVDAGRMNTEAFF. The genes are TRBV9 and TRBJ1-1; no definite D call. Germline V CDR1 and CDR2: SGDLS, YYNGEE. V was clipped by 0 bases and J by 0 bases, with 12 bases between them. CDR3 size: 16 residues.

The table lists this clone with a count of one. The chain uses TRBV18 and TRBJ2-5; 11 bases match TRBD1. V lost 3 bases, J lost 4 bases, and 4 bases stayed unmatched. The germline V gene encodes CDR1 KGHSH and CDR2 LQKENI. CDR3 size: 15 residues. DNA of the CDR3: TGTGCCAGCTCACCGGACAGGGGGCGGTCAGAGACCCAGTACTTC. Translating it yields CASSPDRGRSETQYF.

CDR3 sequence reads: CAWTRDLAKNIQYF. CDR3 coding DNA: TGTGCCTGGACCCGAGACCTAGCCAAAAACATTCAGTACTTC. The gene calls are TRBV30 and TRBJ2-4; D unclear. Trimming shortened V by 4 bases and J by 0 bases, and 10 bases separated the two germline ends. Germline V CDR1 and CDR2: GTSNPN, SVGIG (reference sequence). This CDR3 comprises 14 residues.

This clone occurred a few times. This chain joins TRBV2 and TRBJ1-5; D possibly corresponds to TRBD1 (6 bases). CDR1 is SNHLY, CDR2 FYNNEI, per germline. V was cut by 7 bases and J by 0 bases, with 19 bases left in between. The CDR3 contains 17 residues. The CDR3, as DNA: TGTGCCAGCAAAGGGGGGATGATATACGATAGCAATCAGCCCCAGCATTTT. It is translated as CASKGGMIYDSNQPQHF.

This chain uses TRBV29-1 with TRBJ2-3, with a weak D call TRBD1 (6 bases). The germline gives CDR1 SQVTM, CDR2 ANQGSEA. V lost 2 bases and J 0 bases, leaving 15 bases between the germline ends. This CDR3 is 16 amino acids long. The CDR3 DNA reads TGCAGCGTTGAACCCCTGGACAGCCCTAGCACAGATACGCAGTATTTT. Translating gives CSVEPLDSPSTDTQYF.

The chain has TRBV6-5 and TRBJ2-7, with 10 bases that match TRBD1. V shed 7 bases, J shed 4 bases, and the junction held 7 bases outside the gene matches. Per the germline V gene, CDR1 is MNHEY and CDR2 is SVGAGI. The CDR3 covers 14 residues. DNA of the CDR3: TGTGCCAGCATGGCGGGACAGGGGTTATACGAGCAGTACTTC. Protein: CASMAGQGLYEQYF.

The V and J genes are TRBV5-1 and TRBJ1-2; 7 nucleotides line up with TRBD1. Germline V gives CDR1 SGHRS, CDR2 YFSETQ. The V and J ends lost 6 bases and 3 bases, in that order; junction bases with no gene match: 26. The CDR3 is 20 residues long. The chain's CDR3 is CASTASSTGTAFQGDYGYTF. Written as DNA, the CDR3 is TGCGCCAGCACCGCTAGTTCCACCGGGACAGCCTTTCAGGGAGACTATGGCTACACCTTC.

The CDR3 DNA follows: TGTGCCAGCGGCCGGGGGTCGGGGGAAAAACTGTTTTTT. This gives the protein CASGRGSGEKLFF. The J gene is TRBJ1-4, the V gene TRBV19, with a weak D call TRBD1 (5 bases). CDR1 is LNHDA and CDR2 is SQIVND in the germline V gene (reference sequence). Deletions cut 9 bases from V and 8 bases from J, with 16 bases between. CDR3 length: 13 residues.

The chain has TRBV6-6 and TRBJ2-7; D uncertain. Trimming took 2 bases from V and 0 from J, leaving 2 bases between them. The CDR3 totals 12 residues. Germline V gene data show CDR1 as MNHNY and CDR2 as SVGAGI (reference sequence). For the CDR3, the DNA is TGTGCCAGCAGTTACAGCTCCTACGAGCAGTACTTC. Protein product: CASSYSSYEQYF.

The J gene is TRBJ2-7, the V gene TRBV11-3, with 8 positions matching TRBD1. Germline CDR1 SGHNT, CDR2 YENEEA. V lost 5 bases to trimming and J lost 3 bases; unmatched junction nucleotides: 3. CDR3 length: 13 residues. CDR3 residues: CASSRDRGYEQYF. CDR3 nucleotides: TGTGCCAGCAGCCGAGACAGGGGCTACGAGCAGTACTTC.

V usage is TRBV18 and J usage is TRBJ2-1; D not resolved. Germline CDR1 is KGHSH and CDR2 is LQKENI. The CDR3 is 15 residues long. Trimming cost V 2 bases and J 7 bases, with 15 bases left between them. DNA of the CDR3: TGTGCCAGCTCACCAGCGACACACACACAGAATGAGCAGTTCTTC. It codes for CASSPATHTQNEQFF.

V is TRBV11-3 and J is TRBJ2-2, with 13 bases that match TRBD2. V dropped 7 bases and J dropped 7; count of bases not matched to a gene: 6. Germline CDR1 is SGHNT and CDR2 is YENEEA. This CDR3 has 15 residues. The CDR3 is CASTNRLAGGGELFF. The CDR3 bases are TGTGCCAGCACCAACCGACTAGCGGGAGGCGGGGAGCTGTTTTTT.

The count of this clone is one. V is TRBV5-1 and J is TRBJ1-1, with D possibly being TRBD1 (5 bases). In germline, CDR1 is SGHRS, CDR2 YFSETQ. Trimming left V 3 bases short and J 1 base short, with 13 bases between. This CDR3 comprises 15 residues. The CDR3, as DNA: TGCGCCAGCAGCTCCCTTGGGGGAGGGAACACTGAAGCTTTCTTT. Translation gives CASSSLGGGNTEAFF.

This chain joins TRBV7-2 and TRBJ2-3, with no clear D. Germline V CDR1 and CDR2: SGHTA, FQGNSA. Between the trimmed V and J ends, which lost 3 bases and 0 bases, there was a span of 4 bases. The length of the CDR3 is 13 residues. In DNA form, the CDR3 reads TGTGCCAGCAGCTTCCCGAGCACAGATACGCAGTATTTT. The encoded protein is CASSFPSTDTQYF.

The chain couples TRBV10-2 to TRBJ2-5; D is unresolved. Per the germline V gene, CDR1 is WSHSY and CDR2 is SAAADI. The germline V and J ends were trimmed by 9 bases and 1 base, with 12 bases remaining between them. The CDR3 totals 13 residues. CDR3 sequence: CASTTRPQETQYF. The CDR3 DNA is TGCGCCAGTACGACAAGGCCCCAAGAGACCCAGTACTTC.

The chain combines TRBV27 with TRBJ2-3; 7 bases are a match to TRBD2. With 3 bases clipped from V and 2 bases from J, the junction kept 5 bases outside the gene matches. The V gene's germline CDR1 is MNHEY and CDR2 SMNVEV (reference sequence). This CDR3 contains 15 residues. The CDR3 is CASSFEAGVTDTQYF. CDR3 bases: TGTGCCAGCAGTTTTGAGGCGGGAGTCACAGATACGCAGTATTTT.

This sequence joins TRBV6-4 and TRBJ2-3, with a possible D match to TRBD1 (6 bases). CDR1 and CDR2 (germline): MRHNA, SNTAGT. V shed 0 bases and J shed 2 bases, with 9 bases lying between them. The CDR3 is 15 amino acids. CDR3 sequence: CASSDSGQITDTQYF. Here the CDR3 DNA reads TGTGCCAGCAGTGACTCGGGACAAATCACAGATACGCAGTATTTT.

The rearrangement joins TRBV5-6 to TRBJ2-7, with D uncertain. Looked up from germline, CDR1 is SGHDT and CDR2 is YYEEEE. The CDR3 is made up of 15 amino acids. V was clipped by 1 base and J by 3 bases, with 14 bases between them. CDR3: CASSLSGDLDYEQYF. The CDR3 DNA sequence: TGTGCCAGCAGCTTGTCTGGAGACCTCGACTACGAGCAGTACTTC.

The V and J genes are TRBV6-6 and TRBJ1-6; no reliable D call. Germline CDR1 is MNHNY and CDR2 is SVGAGI (reference sequence). Trimming removed 6 bases from V and 1 base from J, with 10 bases in between. CDR3 size: 15 residues. The DNA for the CDR3 is TGTGCCAGCAGAGACCGCGGGTCCTATAATTCACCCCTCCACTTT. This translates into CASRDRGSYNSPLHF.

The CDR3 sequence: CASSGGPLGTEAFF. For the CDR3, the DNA is TGTGCCAGCAGCGGGGGGCCATTGGGCACTGAAGCTTTCTTT. The chain has TRBV28 and TRBJ1-1, with D maybe TRBD1 (6 bases). The CDR3 runs to 14 residues. Trimming cost V 6 bases and J 4 bases, with 15 bases left between them. The germline CDR1 and CDR2 sequences are MDHEN and SYDVKM.

The J gene is TRBJ2-3, the V gene TRBV7-9; TRBD2 aligns across 8 bases. V lost 4 bases and J lost 4; bases outside the gene matches: 10. The CDR3 runs 16 residues. From germline, CDR1 is SEHNR and CDR2 FQNEAQ (reference sequence). The CDR3, as DNA: TGTGCCAGCAGCTCGCCGGGACTAGTAGTCCCAGATACGCAGTATTTT. It encodes CASSSPGLVVPDTQYF.

This sequence joins TRBV6-6 and TRBJ2-3; D may match TRBD1 or TRBD2 (5 bases each). Germline V gives CDR1 MNHNY, CDR2 SVGAGI (reference sequence). The CDR3 has 15 amino acids. V was trimmed by 6 bases and J by 4 bases, leaving 17 bases between them. The CDR3 bases are TGTGCCAGCAGAACGGGGCGGCCCTCTGCAGATACGCAGTATTTT. It is translated as CASRTGRPSADTQYF.

This sequence joins TRBV5-1 and TRBJ2-7; 9 positions match TRBD2. CDR1 is SGHRS and CDR2 is YFSETQ in the germline V gene. J lost 2 bases, V lost 5 bases, and 11 bases had no gene match. The CDR3 covers 16 residues. CDR3 in amino acids: CASRPYLAGAPYEQYF. In nucleotides, the CDR3 is TGCGCCAGCAGACCATATTTAGCGGGAGCCCCCTACGAGCAGTACTTC.